The T cell receptor (beta chain) described here comes from a study of shared clonotypes between healthy human individuals (dated by TCRdb to 2018 to 2020). Study-level background: A couple of women and a few men aged 18 to 49 years were included in the cohort. Blood TCR repertoires of a handful of healthy adults were deeply sequenced to estimate repertoire size and the extent of clonotype sharing between individuals. Libraries were prepared and TCR repertoires were sequenced by different laboratories using diverse techniques, in order to increase sequencing depth and limit assay-specific biases. Each donor's leukapheresis produced roughly between roughly 0.85 and 10 billion PBMCs.

To note about this clone: Its antigen is still unknown. Base qualities are missing; no much larger clone stands one base away.

Using the deep immunoSEQ assay, multiplex PCR amplified TCR CDR3 regions from genomic DNA. For each cell subset, the extracted genomic DNA was distributed evenly across all wells of several immunoSEQ 96-well plates, and each plate served as one replicate. For unsorted PBMC, about 300 ng of genomic DNA, equivalent to about 30,000 T cell genomes, went into each replicate PCR. Genomic DNA from unsorted PBMC was sequenced over ten immunoSEQ deep assay plates. The purified libraries were quantified using a Qubit 3.0 fluorometer, sized with a Bioanalyzer 2100, and then quantified again using the KAPA Library Quantification kit. Every immunoSEQ 96-well plate was sequenced on a separate single-read 150-cycle Illumina NextSeq 550 flow cell. Regarding the original processing steps: Because the immunoSEQ output held only junctional sequences and lacked quality scores, the filtering could not match the filtering applied to full-length reads. Sequences were annotated with PyIR, a Python wrapper for IgBLAST v1.9, using IMGT germline references to assign V/J genes and CDR3. Reads were filtered out if the reads had weak V/J assignments (E-value above 1e-6), no CDR3, stop codons, out-of-frame junctions, or ambiguous translated residues. V3J clonotypes were defined as sequences sharing the same inferred V gene, J gene, and CDR3 amino acid sequence. To compute the percentage overlap between repertoires, the number of shared unique clonotypes was divided by the size of the smaller repertoire. Repertoire richness was assessed with RTK rarefaction, the Chao1 estimator, and Recon v2.1 estimates of unobserved clonotypes. TCRdb limited this immuneACCESS table to in-frame rearrangements with V and J called. A share of clones is missing; checked studies link under half to unresolved V genes, and the rest is unexplained. From that table come the V and J calls and clone size; the DNA was used to work out D and trimming. The sample table shows 450,000 or so clones, and roughly three quarters are seen once. The ten biggest clones cover approximately 12% of the sample.

CDR1 and CDR2, looked up from the germline V gene, are MDHEN and SYDVKM. The junction shows trimming of 6 bases on V and 3 bases on J, plus 8 bases between the germline ends. The CDR3 goes from the cysteine to the phenylalanine over 12 residues. Only the CDR3 DNA is retained, 36 bases long and in frame from the first base. The donors were healthy, HIV-negative adults who had no recently reported acute infections or vaccinations. Only Caucasian adults living in Nashville, Tennessee, USA were represented among the donors. In the unsorted samples, some 94 million PBMCs were counted, and genomic DNA was extracted using the QIAamp DNA Blood Mini kit. Blood was obtained by leukapheresis, after which PBMCs were separated by Ficoll-Histopaque density gradient centrifugation and cryopreserved in liquid nitrogen vapor phase. Summary of the overall study and its limitations: Because the study included only a small number of donors, the genetic and exposure-history diversity represented was limited. Based on pairwise subsampling, the degree of clonotype sharing among donors was expected to be affected by sequencing depth. Sampling was restricted to blood, and TCR repertoires in tissues likely differ from the TCR repertoires found in blood.

Sequenced sample: PBMCs. The rearranged segments are TRBV28 and TRBJ1-1; there is no confident call for the D gene. This sequence was found in a middle-aged woman in good health. Some clones in this sample may be carry-over from other donors' samples. The nucleotides read TGTGCCAGCAGACTAGGGTACACTGAAGCTTTCTTT. Its translation reads: CASRLGYTEAFF.